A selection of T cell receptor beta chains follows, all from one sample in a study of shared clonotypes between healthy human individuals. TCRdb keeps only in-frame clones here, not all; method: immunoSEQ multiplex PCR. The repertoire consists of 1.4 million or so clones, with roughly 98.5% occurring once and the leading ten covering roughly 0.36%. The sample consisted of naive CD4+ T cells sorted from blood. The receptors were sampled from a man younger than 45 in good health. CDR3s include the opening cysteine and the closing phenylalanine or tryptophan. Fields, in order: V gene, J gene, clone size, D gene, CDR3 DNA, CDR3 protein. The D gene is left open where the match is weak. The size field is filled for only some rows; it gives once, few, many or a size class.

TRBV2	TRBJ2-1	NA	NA	TGTGCCAGCAGTGAAGATGCGACCTCCTACAATGAGCAGTTCTTC	CASSEDATSYNEQFF
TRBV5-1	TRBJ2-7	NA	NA	TGCGCCAGCAGCTGGGCGCCAGGAGGCAACGAGCAGTACTTC	CASSWAPGGNEQYF
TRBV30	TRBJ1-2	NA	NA	TGTGCCTGGAGTCCTGGACGGATTTATGGCTACACCTTC	CAWSPGRIYGYTF
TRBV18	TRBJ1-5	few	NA	TGTGCCGCCTCCCCGGATAGCAATCAGCCCCAGCATTTT	CAASPDSNQPQHF
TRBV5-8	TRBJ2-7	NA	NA	TGTGCCAGCAGCGGGAGTATCTACGAGCAGTACTTC	CASSGSIYEQYF
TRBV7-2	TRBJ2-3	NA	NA	TGTGCCAGCAGTGTGACAGGTAGCACAGATACGCAGTATTTT	CASSVTGSTDTQYF
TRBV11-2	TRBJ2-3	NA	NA	TGTGCCAGCAGCGGGAGAATTACAGATACGCAGTATTTT	CASSGRITDTQYF
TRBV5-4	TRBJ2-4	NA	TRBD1	TGTGCCAGCAGCTCAGGACAGGTTGGAGCCAAAAACATTCAGTACTTC	CASSSGQVGAKNIQYF
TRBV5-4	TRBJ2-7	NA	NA	TGTGCCAGCAGCTTGCACTCCTACGAGCAGTACTTC	CASSLHSYEQYF
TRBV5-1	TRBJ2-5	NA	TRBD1	TGCGCCAGCAGCGACAGGGCCATGGGGACCCAGTACTTC	CASSDRAMGTQYF
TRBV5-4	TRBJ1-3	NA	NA	TGTGCCAGCAGCTTTACCCCTGGGAACACCATATATTTT	CASSFTPGNTIYF
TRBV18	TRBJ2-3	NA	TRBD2	TGTGCCAGCTCACCGGCGCCGGGACTAGATTCAGATACGCAGTATTTT	CASSPAPGLDSDTQYF
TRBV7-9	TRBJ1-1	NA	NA	TGTGCCAGCAGCTTAGCGCAATTAGGCAAGAACACTGAAGCTTTCTTT	CASSLAQLGKNTEAFF
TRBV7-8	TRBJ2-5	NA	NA	TGTGCCAGCAGACCAAAGAGTCAAGAGACCCAGTACTTC	CASRPKSQETQYF
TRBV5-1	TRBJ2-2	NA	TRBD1	TGCGCCAGCAGCTTCGAATCAACAGGGGGAACCGGGGAGCTGTTTTTT	CASSFESTGGTGELFF
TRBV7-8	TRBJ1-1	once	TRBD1	TGTGCCAGCAGCTTACGACAGGGGCTGAACACTGAAGCTTTCTTT	CASSLRQGLNTEAFF
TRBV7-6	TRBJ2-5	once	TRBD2	TGTGCCAGCAGCTCTCAACTAGCGGGAGTAGGAGAGACCCAGTACTTC	CASSSQLAGVGETQYF
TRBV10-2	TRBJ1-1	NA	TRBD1	TGCGCCAGCAGCTCGACAGGGTTGAACACTGAAGCTTTCTTT	CASSSTGLNTEAFF
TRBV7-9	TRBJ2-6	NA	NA	TGTGCCAGCAGCTTTGATATCCCAGGGTCTGGGGCCAACGTCCTGACTTTC	CASSFDIPGSGANVLTF
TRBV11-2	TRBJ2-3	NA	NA	TGTGCCAGCAGCCGTATCAGGGGTCCAAGCACAGATACGCAGTATTTT	CASSRIRGPSTDTQYF
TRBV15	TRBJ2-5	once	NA	TGTGCCACCAGCAGAGAGGTCAGGGCTCAAGAGACCCAGTACTTC	CATSREVRAQETQYF
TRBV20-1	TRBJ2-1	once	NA	TGCAGTGCTAGTCTTGTCAATGAGCAGTTCTTC	CSASLVNEQFF
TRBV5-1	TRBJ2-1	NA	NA	TGCGCCAGCAGCTTTTCTGCAAGCGGGTTGTACAATGAGCAGTTCTTC	CASSFSASGLYNEQFF
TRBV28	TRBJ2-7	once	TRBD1	TGTGCCAGCAGTAACTTAAGTGGACAGGAGGCCTACGAGCAGTACTTC	CASSNLSGQEAYEQYF
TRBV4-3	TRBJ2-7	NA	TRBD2	TGCGCCAGCAGCCAACTAGCGGGAGGGCCCTACGAGCAGTACTTC	CASSQLAGGPYEQYF
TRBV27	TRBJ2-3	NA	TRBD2	TGTGCCAGCAGCGGGGGACTAGCGGGAGGGGCAGATACGCAGTATTTT	CASSGGLAGGADTQYF
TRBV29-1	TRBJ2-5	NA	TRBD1	TGCAGCGCCGCTACAGGGGGCCAAGAGACCCAGTACTTC	CSAATGGQETQYF
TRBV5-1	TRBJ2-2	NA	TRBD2	TGCGCCAGCAGCTTGGCGGGACTAGCGGATTCCGGGGAGCTGTTTTTT	CASSLAGLADSGELFF
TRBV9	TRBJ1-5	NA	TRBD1	TGTGCCAGCAGCGGGCGGACAGGGCACCAGCCCCAGCATTTT	CASSGRTGHQPQHF
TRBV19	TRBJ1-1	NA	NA	TGTGCCAGTAGTCAGGCGCGTGGGCTCGAAGCTTTCTTT	CASSQARGLEAFF
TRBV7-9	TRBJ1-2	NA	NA	TGTGCCAGCAGCGTATCAGGGTGGGTTGGCTACACCTTC	CASSVSGWVGYTF
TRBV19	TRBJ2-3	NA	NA	TGTGCCAGTAGTGACCAAACGAGGTTCACAGATACGCAGTATTTT	CASSDQTRFTDTQYF
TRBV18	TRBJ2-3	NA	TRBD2	TGTGCCAGCTCACCACAAGCGGGAGCTACCACAGATACGCAGTATTTT	CASSPQAGATTDTQYF
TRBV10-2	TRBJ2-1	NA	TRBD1	TGCGCCAGCAGTGAGTACCGGGACAGAGACAATGAGCAGTTCTTC	CASSEYRDRDNEQFF
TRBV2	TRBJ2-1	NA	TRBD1	TGTGCCAGCGAAGGGGACAGGGGCTACAATGAGCAGTTCTTC	CASEGDRGYNEQFF
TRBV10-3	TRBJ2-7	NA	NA	TGTGCCATCAGTGAGTCGTTCGCAGGGAGAGAGCAGTACTTC	CAISESFAGREQYF
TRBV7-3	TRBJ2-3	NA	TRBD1	TGTGCCAGCAGTCTAGAGGGGACAGGGACGCAGTATTTT	CASSLEGTGTQYF
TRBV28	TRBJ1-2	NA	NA	TGTGCCGCCCTAAGAGGTGGCTACACCTTC	CAALRGGYTF
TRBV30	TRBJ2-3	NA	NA	TGTGCCTGGAGTAGCGAGTTTACCACAGATACGCAGTATTTT	CAWSSEFTTDTQYF
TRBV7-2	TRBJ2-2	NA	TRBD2	TGTGCCAGCAGCTTAGGGCGACTAGCGGGAGTAGCTGCCGGGGAGCTGTTTTTT	CASSLGRLAGVAAGELFF
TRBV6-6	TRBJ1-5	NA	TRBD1	TGTGCCAGCAGTTACTCGACAGGGGCCCAGCCCCAGCATTTT	CASSYSTGAQPQHF
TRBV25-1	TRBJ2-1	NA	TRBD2	TGTGCCAGCAACGCGGGAGACTACAATGAGCAGTTCTTC	CASNAGDYNEQFF
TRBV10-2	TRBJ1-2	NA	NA	TGCGCCAGCAGTGAGGGGGGAGGTTATGGCTACACCTTC	CASSEGGGYGYTF
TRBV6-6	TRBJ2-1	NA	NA	TGTGCCAGCACCAAACCCGGGGGCGACTCCTACAATGAGCAGTTCTTC	CASTKPGGDSYNEQFF
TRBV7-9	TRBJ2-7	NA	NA	TGTGCCAGCAGCTTAAAAGTTACGGACGAGCAGTACTTC	CASSLKVTDEQYF
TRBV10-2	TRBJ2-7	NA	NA	TGCGCCAGCAGTGAGATTAGCTTAGGCTACGAGCAGTACTTC	CASSEISLGYEQYF
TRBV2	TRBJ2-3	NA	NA	TGTGCCAGCTCGGGGACCAACCCAGATACGCAGTATTTT	CASSGTNPDTQYF
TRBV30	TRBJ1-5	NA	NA	TGTGCCTGGAGTGTACCGGGGGTTGAGCCCCAGCATTTT	CAWSVPGVEPQHF